The rows below give T cell receptor beta chains drawn from one sample of a study of CD8 T cells in ankylosing spondylitis. TCRdb processed the 5' RACE reads anew with MiXCR; each CDR3 protein has one entry. The sample shows 29,000 or so distinct CDR3 sequences, around 5% of them seen only once. The sample comprised blood, either unsorted or a sorted T cell fraction (not recorded which). The source of these receptors is a female donor with ankylosing spondylitis or in good health (not recorded which). Both conserved end residues are part of each CDR3. D genes are given only for firm matches. A row's size may be missing; if present it is once, few, many or a size class.

D	size	V	length	J	DNA	CDR3
.	medium-sized	TRBV9	14	TRBJ2-5	TGTGCCAGCAGCGAGGGGTTGTACCAAGAGACCCAGTACTTC	CASSEGLYQETQYF
TRBD2	many	TRBV9	14	TRBJ2-1	TGTGCCAGCAGCCCCCGGGGGGGTGGCAATGAGCAGTTCTTC	CASSPRGGGNEQFF
TRBD1	many	TRBV9	14	TRBJ1-2	TGTGCCAGCAGCGTAACAGGGGACCCAAGTGGCTACACCTTC	CASSVTGDPSGYTF
.	many	TRBV9	15	TRBJ2-1	TGTGCCAGCAGCGTAGACTGGGGGGCCTACAATGAGCAGTTCTTC	CASSVDWGAYNEQFF
.	many	TRBV9	20	TRBJ1-2	TGTGCCAGCAGCGCATTACTTGGACAGCGAAAAGTCTCACAGGCCGACCGCTACACCTTC	CASSALLGQRKVSQADRYTF
TRBD1	.	TRBV9	15	TRBJ2-2	TGTGCCAGCAGCCAAGCTGGACAGGGAATCGGGGAGCTGTTTTTT	CASSQAGQGIGELFF
TRBD2	.	TRBV9	17	TRBJ2-7	TGTGCCAGCAGCGTAGGACTAGCGGCGGGCATCCCCTACGAGCAGTACTTC	CASSVGLAAGIPYEQYF
.	many	TRBV9	17	TRBJ1-3	TGTGCCAGCAGCGCCCGTGACCCCCAGGGCGGTGGAAACACCATATATTTT	CASSARDPQGGGNTIYF
.	medium-sized	TRBV9	16	TRBJ2-5	TGTGCCAGCAGCGTAGCTACCGGTAGGGGCCAAGAGACCCAGTACTTC	CASSVATGRGQETQYF
.	medium-sized	TRBV9	13	TRBJ1-2	TGTGCCAGCAGCGTCGGGGGCGCGAGGGGCTACACCTTC	CASSVGGARGYTF
TRBD1	.	TRBV9	14	TRBJ2-7	TGTGCCAGCAGCCCGGGGACAGGAGACTACGAGCAGTACTTC	CASSPGTGDYEQYF
.	many	TRBV9	14	TRBJ2-7	TGTGCCAGCAGCCGAACCCCATACAACAGCGAGCAGTACTTC	CASSRTPYNSEQYF
.	many	TRBV9	14	TRBJ2-3	TGTGCCAGCAGCCCCCTTGGTTTATCGGATACGCAGTATTTT	CASSPLGLSDTQYF
.	many	TRBV9	15	TRBJ1-3	TGTGCCAGCAGCGTGACGGGACAAGGTTCAAACACCATATATTTT	CASSVTGQGSNTIYF
TRBD2	.	TRBV9	16	TRBJ2-2	TGTGCCAGCAGCGCTCTAGCGGGGGGGCCTTTCGGGGAGCTGTTTTTT	CASSALAGGPFGELFF
.	medium-sized	TRBV9	17	TRBJ2-5	TGTGCCAGCAGCGTAGGATATCAGGGAAAAGATGGAGAGACCCAGTACTTC	CASSVGYQGKDGETQYF
.	many	TRBV9	13	TRBJ1-4	TGTGCCAGCAGCACCCAATTTGGGGAAAAACTGTTTTTT	CASSTQFGEKLFF
.	many	TRBV9	14	TRBJ2-7	TGTGCCAGCAGCGTAGGGGGCAGGGAGAACGAGCAGTACTTC	CASSVGGRENEQYF
.	many	TRBV9	16	TRBJ2-1	TGTGCCAGCAGTGAAACCGGGCCGAGCTCCTACAATGAGCAGTTCTTC	CASSETGPSSYNEQFF
.	many	TRBV9	15	TRBJ2-1	TGTGCCAGCTCCCGAGGAGCGAAAGGGGGGGATGAGCAGTTCTTC	CASSRGAKGGDEQFF
TRBD1	many	TRBV9	15	TRBJ2-2	TGTGCCAGCAGCCCTTCAGGGGGTAACACCGGGGAGCTGTTTTTT	CASSPSGGNTGELFF
.	many	TRBV9	16	TRBJ1-1	TGTGCCAGCAGCGTAGGACCTTCCCACTCGAACACTGAAGCTTTCTTT	CASSVGPSHSNTEAFF
.	few	TRBV9	16	TRBJ2-5	TGTGCCAGCAGCGTAGAGGTTTTAGGACCAAAAGAGACCCAGTACTTC	CASSVEVLGPKETQYF
TRBD2	many	TRBV9	18	TRBJ2-3	TGTGCCAGCAGCGTAGCAGTGGTAGCGGGAGAGCTCACAGATACGCAGTATTTT	CASSVAVVAGELTDTQYF
.	many	TRBV9	13	TRBJ2-7	TGTGCCAGCAGGGGAGTTGGTTCCTACGAGCAGTACTTC	CASRGVGSYEQYF
TRBD2	few	TRBV9	16	TRBJ2-3	TGTGCCAGCAGCGTGGAAGCGGGGGGCTACACAGATACGCAGTATTTT	CASSVEAGGYTDTQYF
.	many	TRBV9	17	TRBJ2-7	TGTGCCAGCAGCGTAGGGACTACTCGGGACAACTCCTACGAGCAGTACTTC	CASSVGTTRDNSYEQYF
.	many	TRBV9	15	TRBJ1-1	TGTGCCAGCAGCATAGAGGGGAACTTAAACACTGAAGCTTTCTTT	CASSIEGNLNTEAFF
.	many	TRBV9	13	TRBJ1-1	TGTGCCAGCAGCGTATTAAGGGACACTGAAGCTTTCTTT	CASSVLRDTEAFF
TRBD2	many	TRBV9	17	TRBJ2-2	TGTGCCAGCAGCGAGGGGAGCGGGAGGGGTAACACCGGGGAGCTGTTTTTT	CASSEGSGRGNTGELFF
.	many	TRBV9	14	TRBJ1-3	TGTGCCAGCAATGGAGGCGACTCTGGAAACACCATATATTTT	CASNGGDSGNTIYF
TRBD2	many	TRBV9	17	TRBJ2-2	TGTGCCAGCAGCCCCCGCTCGCGGGGGGCCCTCGCCGGGGAGCTGTTTTTT	CASSPRSRGALAGELFF
TRBD2	many	TRBV9	15	TRBJ2-1	TGTGCCAGCAGCGTAGTTGGGACTAGCCGCCCTGAGCAGTTCTTC	CASSVVGTSRPEQFF
TRBD1	many	TRBV9	17	TRBJ1-4	TGTGCCAGCAGCGCCAGGGACAGAGTTGCAACTAATGAAAAACTGTTTTTT	CASSARDRVATNEKLFF
.	many	TRBV9	14	TRBJ2-5	TGTGCCAGCAGCGTAGGGCGTAAACAAGAGACCCAGTACTTC	CASSVGRKQETQYF
.	many	TRBV7-3	11	TRBJ2-5	TGTGCCAGCAGCTCACGAGGAACCCAGTACTTC	CASSSRGTQYF
TRBD1	.	TRBV9	15	TRBJ1-3	TGTGCCAGCAGCCTTAGGGACAGCTCTGGAAACACCATATATTTT	CASSLRDSSGNTIYF
.	many	TRBV9	18	TRBJ2-7	TGTGCCAGCAGCGTACCCCACCCGGGACACTTAAAACCCTACGAGCAGTACTTC	CASSVPHPGHLKPYEQYF
.	many	TRBV9	14	TRBJ2-5	TGTGCCAGCAGCCCGACGACTAGGGCGGAGACCCAGTACTTC	CASSPTTRAETQYF
.	many	TRBV9	16	TRBJ1-2	TGTGCCAGCAGCCCTCCCCTCGGGGATTTTAACTATGGCTACACCTTC	CASSPPLGDFNYGYTF
.	many	TRBV9	16	TRBJ2-3	TGTGCCAGCAGCGTAGCCCCCAAAGGCCGCACAGATACGCAGTATTTT	CASSVAPKGRTDTQYF
.	many	TRBV9	17	TRBJ2-5	TGTGCCAGCAGCGTAGCTGCCCCTGGAGGGGTCCGGGAGACCCAGTACTTC	CASSVAAPGGVRETQYF
TRBD1	.	TRBV9	14	TRBJ2-7	TGTGCCAGCGGACCGGGACAGAACTACGACGAGCAGTACTTC	CASGPGQNYDEQYF
.	many	TRBV9	19	TRBJ1-1	TGTGCCAGCAGCGTAGCGCCTGTCCCTAGGGCAGAGATGAACACTGAAGCTTTCTTT	CASSVAPVPRAEMNTEAFF
TRBD1	many	TRBV9	16	TRBJ1-1	TGTGCCAGCAGCGAGGGATGGGACAGGGGGCCCACTGAAGCTTTCTTT	CASSEGWDRGPTEAFF
TRBD2	many	TRBV9	17	TRBJ2-2	TGTGCCAGCAGCGTAGGCGGGAGGTTCCCCTTTTCCGGGGAGCTGTTTTTT	CASSVGGRFPFSGELFF
.	many	TRBV9	14	TRBJ2-7	TGTGCCAGCAGCGTAGTGATGGGGGGTGGCGAGCAGTACTTC	CASSVVMGGGEQYF
.	medium-sized	TRBV9	12	TRBJ1-1	TGTGCCAGCAGCGTAGGGGACACTGAAGCTTTCTTT	CASSVGDTEAFF
.	medium-sized	TRBV9	14	TRBJ1-4	TGTGCCAGCAGCGCCACCCAAAGTAATGAAAAACTGTTTTTT	CASSATQSNEKLFF
.	many	TRBV9	15	TRBJ2-2	TGTGCCAGCAGCGTAACCGGGGGATCCGCCGGGGAGCTGTTTTTT	CASSVTGGSAGELFF
.	medium-sized	TRBV9	12	TRBJ1-2	TGTGCCAGCAGCCCCCGGCAGGGAAGCTACACCTTC	CASSPRQGSYTF
TRBD1	many	TRBV9	15	TRBJ1-1	TGTGCCAGCAGCCCGGGGACAGGGTTGAACACTGAAGCTTTCTTT	CASSPGTGLNTEAFF
.	few	TRBV9	15	TRBJ2-3	TGTGCCAGCAGCGTAGGTTACGGAATCACAGATACGCAGTATTTT	CASSVGYGITDTQYF
.	many	TRBV9	14	TRBJ1-1	TGTGCCAGCAGCCCCCGGGCGGAGAACACTGAAGCTTTCTTT	CASSPRAENTEAFF
TRBD2	few	TRBV9	15	TRBJ2-1	TGTGCCAGCAGCACTAGCGGGGGTAAATTCAATGAGCAGTTCTTC	CASSTSGGKFNEQFF
TRBD2	many	TRBV9	15	TRBJ2-3	TGTGCCAGCAGCAATAGCGGGGCTAGCACAGATACGCAGTATTTT	CASSNSGASTDTQYF
.	many	TRBV9	13	TRBJ1-1	TGTGCCAGCAGCAAGGGGCAGGGTTCTGAAGCTTTCTTT	CASSKGQGSEAFF
TRBD1	few	TRBV9	17	TRBJ2-1	TGTGCCAGCAGCGTAACCGGGACAGAGAAAGCTAACAATGAGCAGTTCTTC	CASSVTGTEKANNEQFF